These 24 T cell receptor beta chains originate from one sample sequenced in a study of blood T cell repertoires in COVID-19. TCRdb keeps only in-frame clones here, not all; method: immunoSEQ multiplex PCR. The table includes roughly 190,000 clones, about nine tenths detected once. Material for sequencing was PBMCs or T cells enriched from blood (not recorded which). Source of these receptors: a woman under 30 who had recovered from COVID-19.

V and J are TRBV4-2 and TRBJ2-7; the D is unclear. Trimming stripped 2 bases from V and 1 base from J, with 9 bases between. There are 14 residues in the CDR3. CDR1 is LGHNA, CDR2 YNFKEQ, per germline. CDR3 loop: CASSQPTRSYEQYF. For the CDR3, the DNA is TGTGCCAGCAGCCAACCGACACGATCCTACGAGCAGTACTTC.

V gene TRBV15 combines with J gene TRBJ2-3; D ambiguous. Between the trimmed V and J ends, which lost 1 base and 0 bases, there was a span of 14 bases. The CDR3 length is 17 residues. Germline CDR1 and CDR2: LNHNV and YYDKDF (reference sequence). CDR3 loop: CATSRVSAATSTDTQYF. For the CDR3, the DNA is TGTGCCACCAGCAGAGTGAGCGCAGCGACTAGCACAGATACGCAGTATTTT. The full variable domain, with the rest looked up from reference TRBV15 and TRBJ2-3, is DAMVIQNPRYQVTQFGKPVTLSCSQTLNHNVMYWYQQKSSQAPKLLFHYYDKDFNNEADTPDNFQSRRPNTSFCFLDIRSPGLGDTAMYLCATSRVSAATSTDTQYFGPGTRLTVL.

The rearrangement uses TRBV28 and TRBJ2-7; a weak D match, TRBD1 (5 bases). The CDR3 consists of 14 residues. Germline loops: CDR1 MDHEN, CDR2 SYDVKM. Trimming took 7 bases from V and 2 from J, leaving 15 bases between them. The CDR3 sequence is CASTESGYPYEQYF. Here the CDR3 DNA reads TGTGCCAGCACCGAGTCAGGGTATCCCTACGAGCAGTACTTC.

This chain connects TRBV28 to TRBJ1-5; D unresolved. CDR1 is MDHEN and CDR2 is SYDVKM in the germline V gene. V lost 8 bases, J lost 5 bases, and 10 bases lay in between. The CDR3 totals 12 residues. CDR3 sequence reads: CASSVVDQPQHF. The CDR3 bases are TGTGCCAGCTCGGTGGTAGATCAGCCCCAGCATTTT.

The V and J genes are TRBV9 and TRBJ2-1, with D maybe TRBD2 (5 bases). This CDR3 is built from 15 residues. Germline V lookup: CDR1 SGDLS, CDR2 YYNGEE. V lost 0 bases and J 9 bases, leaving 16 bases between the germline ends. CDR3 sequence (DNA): TGTGCCAGCAGCGTAGCTGGAGGTGGCCACCGTGAGCAGTTCTTC. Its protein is CASSVAGGGHREQFF.

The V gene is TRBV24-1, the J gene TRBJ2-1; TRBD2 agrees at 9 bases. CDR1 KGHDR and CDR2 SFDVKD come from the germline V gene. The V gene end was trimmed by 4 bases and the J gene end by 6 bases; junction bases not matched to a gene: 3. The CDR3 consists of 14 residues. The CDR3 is CATSEPLAGNEQFF. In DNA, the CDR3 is TGTGCCACCAGTGAACCACTAGCGGGCAATGAGCAGTTCTTC.

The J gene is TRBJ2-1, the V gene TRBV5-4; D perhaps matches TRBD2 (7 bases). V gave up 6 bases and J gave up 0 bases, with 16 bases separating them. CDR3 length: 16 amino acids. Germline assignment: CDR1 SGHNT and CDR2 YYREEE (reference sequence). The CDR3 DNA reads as TGTGCCAGCACCCGGGGGGCCCGGAGCTCCTACAATGAGCAGTTCTTC. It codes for CASTRGARSSYNEQFF.

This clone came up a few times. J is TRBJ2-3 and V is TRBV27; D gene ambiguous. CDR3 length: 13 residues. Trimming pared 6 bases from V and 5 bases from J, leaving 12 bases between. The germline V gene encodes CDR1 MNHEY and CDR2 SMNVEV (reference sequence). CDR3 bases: TGTGCCAGCAGCGGGTTCGGGTTAGATACGCAGTATTTT. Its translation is CASSGFGLDTQYF.

The CDR3 coding sequence is TGTGCCAGCAGCTTAGGGTTGATGAAACGGGAGGGCCGCAAAAACATTCAGTACTTC. This sequence encodes CASSLGLMKREGRKNIQYF. This chain joins TRBV7-9 and TRBJ2-4, with 8 bases lining up with TRBD2. Germline values: CDR1 SEHNR, CDR2 FQNEAQ (reference sequence). This CDR3 is 19 amino acids long. J was trimmed by 3 bases and V by 1 base; bases with no gene match: 14.

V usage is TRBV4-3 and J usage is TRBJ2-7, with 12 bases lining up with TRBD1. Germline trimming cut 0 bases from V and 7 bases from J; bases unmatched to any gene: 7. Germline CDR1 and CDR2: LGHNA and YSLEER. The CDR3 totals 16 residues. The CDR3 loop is CASSQDGGTGGVEQYF. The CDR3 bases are TGCGCCAGCAGCCAAGATGGGGGGACAGGGGGCGTAGAGCAGTACTTC.

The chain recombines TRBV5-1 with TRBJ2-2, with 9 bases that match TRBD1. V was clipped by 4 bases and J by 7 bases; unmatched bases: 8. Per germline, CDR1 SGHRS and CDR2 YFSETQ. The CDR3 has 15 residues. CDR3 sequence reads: CASSARTGESGELFF. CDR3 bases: TGCGCCAGCAGCGCGAGGACAGGGGAAAGCGGGGAGCTGTTTTTT.

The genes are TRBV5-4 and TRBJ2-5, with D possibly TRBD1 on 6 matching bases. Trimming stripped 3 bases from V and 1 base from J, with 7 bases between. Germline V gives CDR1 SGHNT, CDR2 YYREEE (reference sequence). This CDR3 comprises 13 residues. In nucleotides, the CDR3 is TGTGCCAGCAGCTCACAGGGCCAAGAGACCCAGTACTTC. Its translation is CASSSQGQETQYF.

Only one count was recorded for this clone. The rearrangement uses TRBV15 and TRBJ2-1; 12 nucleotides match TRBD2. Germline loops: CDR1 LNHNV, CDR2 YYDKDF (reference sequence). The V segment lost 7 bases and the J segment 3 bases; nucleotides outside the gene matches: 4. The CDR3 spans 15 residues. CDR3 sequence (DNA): TGTGCCACCAAGACTAGCGGGAGTCTCTACAATGAGCAGTTCTTC. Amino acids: CATKTSGSLYNEQFF.

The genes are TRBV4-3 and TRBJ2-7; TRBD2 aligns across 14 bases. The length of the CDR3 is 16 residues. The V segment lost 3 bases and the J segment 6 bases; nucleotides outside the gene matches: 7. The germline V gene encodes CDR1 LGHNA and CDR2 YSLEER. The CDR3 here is CASSQGLAGAEGEQYF. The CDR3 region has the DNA TGCGCCAGCAGCCAGGGACTAGCGGGAGCAGAGGGCGAGCAGTACTTC.

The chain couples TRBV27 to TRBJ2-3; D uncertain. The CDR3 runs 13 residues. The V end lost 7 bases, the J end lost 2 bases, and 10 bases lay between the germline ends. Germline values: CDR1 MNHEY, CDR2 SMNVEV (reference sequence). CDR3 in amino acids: CASKRSNTDTQYF. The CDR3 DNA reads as TGTGCCAGCAAGAGGAGCAACACAGATACGCAGTATTTT.

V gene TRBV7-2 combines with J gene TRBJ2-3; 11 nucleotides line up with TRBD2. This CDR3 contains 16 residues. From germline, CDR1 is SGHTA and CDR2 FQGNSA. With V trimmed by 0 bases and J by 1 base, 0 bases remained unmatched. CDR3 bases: TGTGCCAGCAGCTTAGCACTAGCGGGGGGCACAGATACGCAGTATTTT. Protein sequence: CASSLALAGGTDTQYF.

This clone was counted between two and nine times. The CDR3 DNA reads as TGTGCCAGCAGCGCTGGGGGCTACCAAGAGACCCAGTACTTC. Its translation is CASSAGGYQETQYF. The chain employs TRBV2 and TRBJ2-5; D is possibly TRBD1 (6 bases). The V gene's germline CDR1 is SNHLY and CDR2 FYNNEI. The V end lost 6 bases, the J end lost 0 bases, and 11 bases lay between the germline ends. The CDR3 covers 14 residues. The whole variable domain, remainder taken from reference TRBV2 and TRBJ2-5, is EPEVTQTPSHQVTQMGQEVILRCVPISNHLYFYWYRQILGQKVEFLVSFYNNEISEKSEIFDDQFSVERPDGSNFTLKIRSTKLEDSAMYFCASSAGGYQETQYFGPGTRLLVL.

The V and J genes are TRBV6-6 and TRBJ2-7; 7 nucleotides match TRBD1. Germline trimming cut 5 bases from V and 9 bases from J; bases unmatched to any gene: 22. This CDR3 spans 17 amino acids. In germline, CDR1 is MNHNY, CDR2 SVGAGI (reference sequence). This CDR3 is CASSHLFGDSNFRGQYF. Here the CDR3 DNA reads TGTGCCAGCAGTCACCTGTTTGGGGACAGCAATTTCCGCGGGCAGTACTTC.

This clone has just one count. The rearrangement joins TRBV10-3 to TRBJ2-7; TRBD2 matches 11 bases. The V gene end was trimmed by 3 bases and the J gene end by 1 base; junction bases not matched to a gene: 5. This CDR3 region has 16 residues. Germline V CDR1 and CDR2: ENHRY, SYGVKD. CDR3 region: CAISDPSGRSSYEQYF. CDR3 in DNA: TGTGCCATCAGTGATCCTAGCGGGAGGTCGTCCTACGAGCAGTACTTC.

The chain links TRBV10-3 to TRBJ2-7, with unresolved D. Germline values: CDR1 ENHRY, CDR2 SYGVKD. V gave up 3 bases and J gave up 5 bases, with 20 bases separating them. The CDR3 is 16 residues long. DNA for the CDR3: TGTGCCATCAGTGATTATCGGCTAGGATCCCACCACGAGCAGTACTTC. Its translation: CAISDYRLGSHHEQYF.

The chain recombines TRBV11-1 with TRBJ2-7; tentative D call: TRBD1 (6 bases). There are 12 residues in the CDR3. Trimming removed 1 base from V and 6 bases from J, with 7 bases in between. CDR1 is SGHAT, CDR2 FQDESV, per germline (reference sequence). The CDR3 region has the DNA TGTGCCAGCAGCTTAGGGGGGCGCGAGCAGTACTTC. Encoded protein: CASSLGGREQYF.

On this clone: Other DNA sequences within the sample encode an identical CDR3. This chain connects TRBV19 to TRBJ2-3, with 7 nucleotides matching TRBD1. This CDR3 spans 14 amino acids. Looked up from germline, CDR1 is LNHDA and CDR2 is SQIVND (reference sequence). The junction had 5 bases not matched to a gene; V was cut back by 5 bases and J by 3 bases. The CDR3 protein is CASSLRDSTDTQYF. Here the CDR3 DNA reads TGTGCCAGTAGTCTCCGGGACAGTACAGATACGCAGTATTTT.

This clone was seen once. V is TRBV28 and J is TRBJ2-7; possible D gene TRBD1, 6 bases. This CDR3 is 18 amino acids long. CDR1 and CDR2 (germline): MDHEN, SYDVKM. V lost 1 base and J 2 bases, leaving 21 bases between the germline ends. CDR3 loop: CASSLSPQLQGITYEQYF. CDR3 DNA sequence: TGTGCCAGCAGTTTATCCCCGCAACTACAGGGTATTACCTACGAGCAGTACTTC.

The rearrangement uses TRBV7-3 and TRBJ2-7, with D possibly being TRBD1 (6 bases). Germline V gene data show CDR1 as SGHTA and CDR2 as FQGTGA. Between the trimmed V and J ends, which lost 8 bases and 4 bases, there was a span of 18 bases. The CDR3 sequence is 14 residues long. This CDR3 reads CASRNKGTSYEQYF. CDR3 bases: TGTGCCAGCCGTAATAAGGGGACATCGTACGAGCAGTACTTC.